These 11 T cell receptor beta chains came from one sample sequenced in a study of cytomegalovirus exposure and HLA in healthy donors. The PCR had 60 Vbeta and 13 Jbeta primers. Sequenced by immunoSEQ multiplex PCR; TCRdb stores in-frame clones only, minus some. The sample consists of about 82,000 clones, around 68% of them appearing once. Material: PBMCs. The receptors originated from a man between 25 and 39 years old in good health and CMV-seropositive.

J is TRBJ1-5 and V is TRBV27; the D gene is possibly TRBD1 (5 bases). The CDR3 has 15 residues. The germline V and J ends were trimmed by 6 bases and 2 bases, with 14 bases remaining between them. Germline CDR1 MNHEY, CDR2 SMNVEV (reference sequence). The CDR3 nucleotides are TGTGCCAGCAGCCCCGACAGAGGAGGCAATCAGCCCCAGCATTTT. Its protein product is CASSPDRGGNQPQHF.

This clone has just a few counts. The chain uses TRBV25-1 and TRBJ2-7, with 7 bases fitting TRBD2. CDR3 length: 14 amino acids. CDR1 is MGHDK and CDR2 is SYGVNS in the germline V gene. The V gene end was trimmed by 6 bases and the J gene end by 6 bases; junction bases not matched to a gene: 11. The CDR3, as DNA: TGTGCCAGCAGGGGTACTGGGGGGGGGAGCGAGCAGTACTTC. This codes for CASRGTGGGSEQYF.

The chain carries TRBV4-3 and TRBJ2-1; D call uncertain. This CDR3 has 13 residues. V lost 1 base and J lost 8, with 9 bases in between. CDR1 LGHNA and CDR2 YSLEER come from the germline V gene. CDR3 sequence (DNA): TGCGCCAGCAGCCAAGCGGAGATGGATGAGCAGTTCTTC. Translating it yields CASSQAEMDEQFF.

The V call is TRBV6-5, the J call TRBJ2-5; 9 bases are a match to TRBD1. The length of the CDR3 is 15 residues. CDR1 MNHEY and CDR2 SVGAGI come from the germline V gene. Unmatched junction bases numbered 13, after V lost 4 bases and J lost 10 bases. CDR3 loop: CASSLTHRGLRVQYF. CDR3 sequence (DNA): TGTGCCAGCAGTTTAACTCACAGGGGGCTCCGGGTCCAGTACTTC.

The chain employs TRBV9 and TRBJ1-4; 7 positions agree with TRBD1. Trimming at V came to 3 bases and at J to 5 bases, leaving 10 bases not matched to a gene. The CDR3 consists of 16 residues. Germline values: CDR1 SGDLS, CDR2 YYNGEE. CDR3 protein: CASSAGTASGNEKLFF. The DNA for the CDR3 is TGTGCCAGCAGCGCCGGGACAGCCTCGGGGAATGAAAAACTGTTTTTT.

CDR3 nucleotides: TGTGCCAGTAGTATATTCTCCGGACAGGAAGGGGAGACCCAGTACTTC. As protein: CASSIFSGQEGETQYF. The V gene is TRBV19, the J gene TRBJ2-5; 7 positions match TRBD1. The CDR3 runs to 16 residues. The germline V gene encodes CDR1 LNHDA and CDR2 SQIVND (reference sequence). V trimming: 2 bases; J trimming: 5 bases; junction bases outside the gene matches: 11. Complete variable domain (other parts from reference TRBV19 and TRBJ2-5): DGGITQSPKYLFRKEGQNVTLSCEQNLNHDAMYWYRQDPGQGLRLIYYSQIVNDFQKGDIAEGYSVSREKKESFPLTVTSAQKNPTAFYLCASSIFSGQEGETQYFGPGTRLLVL.

In this sample, this clone turned up once. The J gene is TRBJ2-2, the V gene TRBV5-4; TRBD2 matches 10 bases. V shed 4 bases, J shed 7 bases, and the junction held 16 bases outside the gene matches. The germline CDR1 and CDR2 sequences are SGHNT and YYREEE (reference sequence). The CDR3 runs 18 residues. CDR3 protein: CASSDRQAGGPVGGELFF. As DNA, the CDR3 is TGTGCCAGCAGCGACCGTCAAGCGGGAGGGCCCGTCGGCGGGGAGCTGTTTTTT.

The rearrangement uses TRBV5-1 and TRBJ2-7, with 9 positions matching TRBD2. The CDR3 loop spans 15 amino acids. V shed 2 bases, J shed 0 bases, and the junction held 3 bases outside the gene matches. Per germline, CDR1 SGHRS and CDR2 YFSETQ. In nucleotides, the CDR3 is TGCGCCAGCAGCTTCTTTAGCGGGAGCTCCTACGAGCAGTACTTC. It translates to CASSFFSGSSYEQYF.

The J gene is TRBJ2-7, the V gene TRBV6-6; maybe TRBD1 (5 bases). Per the germline V gene, CDR1 is MNHNY and CDR2 is SVGAGI (reference sequence). V lost 4 bases, J lost 0 bases, and 16 bases lay in between. This CDR3 contains 16 residues. CDR3 in DNA: TGTGCCAGCAGTTTCGACAGTTACCTTAGCTCCTACGAGCAGTACTTC. It is translated as CASSFDSYLSSYEQYF.

V gene TRBV7-2 combines with J gene TRBJ1-2; 9 bases agree with TRBD1. This CDR3 comprises 14 residues. The germline V gene encodes CDR1 SGHTA and CDR2 FQGNSA. The V segment lost 2 bases and the J segment 7 bases; nucleotides outside the gene matches: 5. CDR3 sequence (DNA): TGTGCCAGCAGCTTAAGTGGGACAGGGTTTGGCTACACCTTC. Protein sequence: CASSLSGTGFGYTF. Based on the CDR3 plus reference TRBV7-2 and TRBJ1-2, the full variable domain is GAGVSQSPSNKVTEKGKDVELRCDPISGHTALYWYRQSLGQGLEFLIYFQGNSAPDKSGLPSDRFSAERTGGSVSTLTIQRTQQEDSAVYLCASSLSGTGFGYTFGSGTRLTVV.

Written as DNA, the CDR3 is TGTGCCAGCAGCTTCTCCGCAGAAGATACGCAGTATTTT. This gives the protein CASSFSAEDTQYF. The chain carries TRBV7-9 and TRBJ2-3, with unresolved D. Trimming removed 3 bases from V and 5 bases from J, with 9 bases in between. The CDR3 is made up of 13 amino acids. Germline CDR1 reads SEHNR; CDR2 reads FQNEAQ (reference sequence).